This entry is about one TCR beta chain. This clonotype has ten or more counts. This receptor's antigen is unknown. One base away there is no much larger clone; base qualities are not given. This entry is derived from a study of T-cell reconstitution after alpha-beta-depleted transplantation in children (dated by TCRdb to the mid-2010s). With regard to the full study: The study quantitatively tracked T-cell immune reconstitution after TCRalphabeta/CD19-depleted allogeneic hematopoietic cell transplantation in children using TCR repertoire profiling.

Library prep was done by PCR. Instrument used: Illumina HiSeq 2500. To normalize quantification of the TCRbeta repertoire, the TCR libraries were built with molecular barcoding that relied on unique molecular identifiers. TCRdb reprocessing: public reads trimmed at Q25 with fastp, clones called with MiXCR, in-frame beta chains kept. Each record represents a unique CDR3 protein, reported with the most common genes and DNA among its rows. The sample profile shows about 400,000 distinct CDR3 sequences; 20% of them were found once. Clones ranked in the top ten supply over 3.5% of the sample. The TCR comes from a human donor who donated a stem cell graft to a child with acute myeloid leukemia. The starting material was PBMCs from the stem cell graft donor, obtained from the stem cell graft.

The CDR3 region has the sequence CASREQGLNEQFF. The sequenced DNA: TGTGCCAGCAGAGAACAGGGTTTGAATGAGCAGTTCTTC. The chain couples TRBV12-3 or TRBV12-4 to TRBJ2-1; the D segment could be TRBD1, given 6 matching bases. The CDR3, from cysteine to phenylalanine, totals 13 residues. Of the read, only the CDR3 DNA is kept; its 39 bases are in frame from base 1. V sheds 6 bases and J sheds 7 bases, leaving 13 bases between their ends.